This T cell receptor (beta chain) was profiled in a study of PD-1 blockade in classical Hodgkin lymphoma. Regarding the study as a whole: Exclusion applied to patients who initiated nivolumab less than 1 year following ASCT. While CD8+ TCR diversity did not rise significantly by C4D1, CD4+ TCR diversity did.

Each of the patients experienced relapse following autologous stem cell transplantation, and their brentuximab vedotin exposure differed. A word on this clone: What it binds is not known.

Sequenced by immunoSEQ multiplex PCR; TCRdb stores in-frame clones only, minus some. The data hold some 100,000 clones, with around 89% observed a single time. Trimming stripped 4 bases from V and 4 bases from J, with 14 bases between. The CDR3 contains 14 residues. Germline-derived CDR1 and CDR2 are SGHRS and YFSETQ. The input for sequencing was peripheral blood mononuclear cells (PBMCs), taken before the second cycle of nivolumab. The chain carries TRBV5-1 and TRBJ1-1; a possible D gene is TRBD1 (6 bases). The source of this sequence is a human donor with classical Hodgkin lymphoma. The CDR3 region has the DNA TGCGCCAGCAGCGGACACACAGGGAGCACTGAAGCTTTCTTT. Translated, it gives CASSGHTGSTEAFF. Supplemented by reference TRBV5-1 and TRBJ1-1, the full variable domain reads KAGVTQTPRYLIKTRGQQVTLSCSPISGHRSVSWYQQTPGQGLQFLFEYFSETQRNKGNFPGRFSGRQFSNSRSEMNVSTLELGDSALYLCASSGHTGSTEAFFGQGTRLTVV.